This record covers a single T cell receptor beta chain. Its antigen is unknown. This sample was included in a study of PD-1 blockade in mismatch repair-deficient tumors. Background on the study: Enrolled about 2012-2016, patients had progressing, pretreated mismatch repair-deficient cancers of about a dozen types.

Every patient had mismatch repair deficiency by PCR or immunohistochemistry. The TCR-sequenced patients were three responders to pembrolizumab. Generated by immunoSEQ multiplex PCR, the TCRdb table keeps only in-frame clones and is missing some. The sample includes about 63,000 clones, about 91% of them seen just once. Overall study results and limits: Rapid post-treatment expansion, then contraction, generally preceding radiologic response, marked tumor-resident clones.

V shed 6 bases and J shed 4 bases, with 15 bases lying between them. The CDR3 length is 15 residues. The V gene's germline CDR1 is KGHSH and CDR2 LQKENI. The sequencing here drew on peripheral blood, taken 52 weeks after starting pembrolizumab. The V and J genes are TRBV18 and TRBJ2-2; D possibly corresponds to TRBD2 (5 bases). The sequence was collected from an adult with mismatch repair-deficient cancer. CDR3 loop: CASSARGRVTGELFF. DNA of the CDR3: TGTGCCAGCTCGGCCAGAGGGCGCGTCACCGGGGAGCTGTTTTTT.